This paragraph reports one TCR beta chain. Antigen unknown. It was with a sample-barcoded 5' primer and a J-beta primer mix that a second PCR of roughly 6 to 12 cycles was run. Every cDNA molecule bore a tag from a template-switch adaptor containing 12 random nucleotides. TCRdb analysed the 5' RACE reads with MiXCR anew, one entry per CDR3 protein. The table shows about 640,000 distinct CDR3 sequences, with approximately 30% occurring only once. Samples each had at least 5.5 micrograms of total RNA extracted. V shed 6 bases and J shed 8 bases, with 13 bases lying between them. This CDR3 contains 12 residues. Germline loops: CDR1 MDHEN, CDR2 SYDVKM. This record comes from a study of blood T cells in healthy people across ages. Study observations and caveats: Long-lived donors had more naive CD4+ cells and higher diversity than aged donors. Estimates based on one million T cells were treated as lower bounds.

The sample was blood. This TCR was recovered from a woman older than 75 in good health. The gene calls are TRBV28 and TRBJ1-1; D gene ambiguous. The CDR3 protein is CASSVTRTEAFF. The CDR3 bases are TGTGCCAGCAGCGTTACCCGGACGGAAGCTTTCTTT.